This T cell receptor beta chain is from a study of blood T cell repertoires in COVID-19. Study at large: PBMCs, B-cell-depleted T cells, or T cells provided the cDNA or gDNA that made up the material.

This clone was seen only once. In the original processing: Reference gene primer amplification in the assay estimated nucleated cell counts. The repertoire was sequenced with immunoSEQ multiplex PCR; TCRdb's copy has only in-frame clones and lacks some. V and J calls and clone size are given by that table; D and trimming were obtained from the DNA. The table lists roughly 320,000 clones, approximately 90% of them singletons, with roughly 6.1% in the top ten. The germline CDR1 and CDR2 sequences are MNHEY and SVGAGI. V shed 7 bases, J shed 3 bases, and the junction held 5 bases outside the gene matches. CDR3 length equals 15 residues.

The chain uses TRBV6-5 and TRBJ2-5; 13 bases agree with TRBD2. Sequenced sample: peripheral blood. This TCR derives from a woman aged 50 to 60 with COVID-19, enrolled during active disease. CDR3 in DNA: TGTGCCAGCACTAAGACTAGCGGGAGGAAAGAGACCCAGTACTTC. Translation gives CASTKTSGRKETQYF.